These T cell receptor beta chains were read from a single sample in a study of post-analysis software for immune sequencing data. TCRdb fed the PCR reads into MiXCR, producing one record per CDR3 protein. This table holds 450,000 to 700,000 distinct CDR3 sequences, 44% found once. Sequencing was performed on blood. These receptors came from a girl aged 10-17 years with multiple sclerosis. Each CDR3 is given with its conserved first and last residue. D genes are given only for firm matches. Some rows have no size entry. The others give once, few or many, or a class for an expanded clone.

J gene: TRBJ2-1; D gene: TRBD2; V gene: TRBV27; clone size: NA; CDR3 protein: CGSSLWREGNEQFF; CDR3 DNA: TGTGGCAGCAGTTTATGGCGGGAGGGCAATGAGCAGTTCTTC
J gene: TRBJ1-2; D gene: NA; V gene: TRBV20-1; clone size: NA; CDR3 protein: CSARAGGGRVGGYTF; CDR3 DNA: TGCAGTGCTAGAGCTGGGGGGGGGCGCGTAGGCGGCTACACCTTC
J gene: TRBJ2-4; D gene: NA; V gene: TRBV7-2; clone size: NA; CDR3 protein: CASSLGGAQNIQYF; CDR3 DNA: TGTGCCAGCAGCTTGGGGGGGGCTCAAAACATTCAGTACTTC
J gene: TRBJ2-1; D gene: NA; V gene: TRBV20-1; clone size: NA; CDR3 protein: CSARGLMGYNEQFF; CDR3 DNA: TGCAGTGCTAGAGGACTAATGGGCTACAATGAGCAGTTCTTC
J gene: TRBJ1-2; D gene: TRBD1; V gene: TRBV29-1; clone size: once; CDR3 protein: CSVDKGQGIYGYTF; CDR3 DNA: TGCAGCGTTGACAAGGGACAGGGTATCTATGGCTACACCTTC
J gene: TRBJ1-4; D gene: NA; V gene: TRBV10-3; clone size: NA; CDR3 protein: CAISESPLGLGVNEKLFF; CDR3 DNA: TGTGCCATCAGTGAGTCCCCCCTGGGACTAGGGGTTAATGAAAAACTGTTTTTT
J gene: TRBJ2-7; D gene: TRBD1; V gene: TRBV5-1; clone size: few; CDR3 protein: CASSSGTGGAEQYF; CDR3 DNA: TGCGCCAGCAGCTCCGGGACAGGGGGCGCCGAGCAGTACTTC
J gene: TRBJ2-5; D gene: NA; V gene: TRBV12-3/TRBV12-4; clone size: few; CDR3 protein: CASSNGREQYF; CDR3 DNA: TGTGCCAGCTCAAATGGACGGGAGCAGTACTTC
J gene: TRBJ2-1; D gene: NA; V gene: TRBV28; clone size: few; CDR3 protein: CASRQTLRNEQFF; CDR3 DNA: TGTGCCAGCAGACAGACCCTTAGGAATGAGCAGTTCTTC
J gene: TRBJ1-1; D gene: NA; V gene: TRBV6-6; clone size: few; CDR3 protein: CASGWTEAFF; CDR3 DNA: TGTGCCAGCGGTTGGACTGAAGCTTTCTTT
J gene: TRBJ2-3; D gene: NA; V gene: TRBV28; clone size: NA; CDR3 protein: CASRRVGADTRYF; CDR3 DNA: TGTGCCAGCAGGAGGGTTGGGGCAGATACGCGGTATTTT
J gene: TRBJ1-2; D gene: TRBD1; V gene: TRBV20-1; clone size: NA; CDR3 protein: CSARDPGGYGYTF; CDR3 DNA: TGCAGTGCTAGAGATCCAGGGGGCTATGGCTACACCTTC
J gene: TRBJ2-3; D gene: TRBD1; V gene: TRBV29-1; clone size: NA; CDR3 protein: CSTAGGGTDTQYF; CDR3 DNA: TGCAGCACGGCAGGGGGCGGCACAGATACGCAGTATTTT
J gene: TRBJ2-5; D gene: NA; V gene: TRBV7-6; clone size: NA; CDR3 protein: CASSLVGTSQETQYF; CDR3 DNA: TGTGCCAGCAGCTTAGTGGGCACCTCCCAAGAGACCCAGTACTTC
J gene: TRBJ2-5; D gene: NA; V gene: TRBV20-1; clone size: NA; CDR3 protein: CSAYRPGLGGETQYF; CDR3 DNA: TGCAGTGCCTACCGGCCGGGACTCGGGGGAGAGACCCAGTACTTC
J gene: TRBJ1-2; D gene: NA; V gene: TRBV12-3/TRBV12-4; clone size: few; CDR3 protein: CASSLDRRANYGYTF; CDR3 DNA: TGTGCCAGCAGTTTAGACAGGCGGGCTAACTATGGCTACACCTTC
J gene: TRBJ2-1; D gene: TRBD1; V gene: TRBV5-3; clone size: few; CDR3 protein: CARSPGTGRDEQFF; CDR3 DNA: TGTGCCAGAAGCCCCGGGACAGGGCGGGATGAGCAGTTCTTC
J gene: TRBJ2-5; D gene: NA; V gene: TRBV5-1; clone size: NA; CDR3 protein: CASSQQGWETQYF; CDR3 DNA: TGCGCCAGCAGTCAACAGGGTTGGGAGACCCAGTACTTC
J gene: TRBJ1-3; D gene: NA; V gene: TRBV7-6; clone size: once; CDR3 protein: CASSLEGPMRSNTIYF; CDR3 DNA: TGTGCCAGCAGCTTAGAGGGTCCAATGAGGTCGAACACCATATATTTT
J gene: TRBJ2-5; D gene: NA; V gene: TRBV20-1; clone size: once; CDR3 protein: CSALYRGTEVWETQYF; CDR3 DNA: TGCAGTGCTCTCTATAGGGGGACGGAAGTTTGGGAGACCCAGTACTTC
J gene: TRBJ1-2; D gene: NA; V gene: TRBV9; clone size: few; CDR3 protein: CASSVEINYGYTF; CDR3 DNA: TGTGCCAGCAGCGTAGAGATAAACTATGGCTACACCTTC
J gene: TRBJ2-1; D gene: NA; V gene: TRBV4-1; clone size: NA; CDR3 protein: CASSQDPRGKEQFF; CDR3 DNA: TGCGCCAGCAGCCAAGACCCCCGGGGAAAAGAGCAGTTCTTC
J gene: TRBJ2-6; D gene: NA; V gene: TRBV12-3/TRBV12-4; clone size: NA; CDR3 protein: CASSRSGAGANVLTF; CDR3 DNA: TGTGCCAGCAGCCGTTCAGGGGCCGGGGCCAACGTCCTGACTTTC
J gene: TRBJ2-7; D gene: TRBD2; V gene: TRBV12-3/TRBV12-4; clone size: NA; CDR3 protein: CASSLLGGSSGYEQYF; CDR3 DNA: TGTGCCAGCAGTTTACTCGGCGGGAGCTCGGGCTACGAGCAGTACTTC
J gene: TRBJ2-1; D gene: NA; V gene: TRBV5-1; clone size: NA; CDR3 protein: CASSLEGKQFF; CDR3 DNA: TGCGCCAGCAGCTTGGAAGGGAAGCAGTTCTTC
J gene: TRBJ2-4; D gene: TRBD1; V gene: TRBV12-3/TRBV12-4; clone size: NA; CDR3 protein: CASRRQGQRAKNVQYF; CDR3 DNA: TGTGCCAGCAGACGCCAGGGACAGAGAGCCAAAAACGTTCAGTACTTC
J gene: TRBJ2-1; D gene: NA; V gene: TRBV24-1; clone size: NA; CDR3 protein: CATSDWGLRNEQFF; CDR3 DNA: TGTGCCACCAGTGATTGGGGCCTAAGGAATGAGCAGTTCTTC
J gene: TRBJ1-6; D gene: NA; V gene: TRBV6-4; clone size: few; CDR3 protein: CASSADRYSPLHF; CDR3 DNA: TGTGCCAGCAGTGCCGACCGGTATTCACCCCTCCACTTT
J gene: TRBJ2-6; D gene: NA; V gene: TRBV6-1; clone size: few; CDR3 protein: CASSATGWWVSGANVLTF; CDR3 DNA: TGTGCCAGCAGTGCTACAGGGTGGTGGGTCTCAGGGGCCAACGTCCTGACTTTC
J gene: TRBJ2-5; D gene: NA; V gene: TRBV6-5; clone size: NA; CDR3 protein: CASTPTGVETQYF; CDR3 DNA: TGTGCCAGCACCCCGACGGGGGTTGAGACCCAGTACTTC
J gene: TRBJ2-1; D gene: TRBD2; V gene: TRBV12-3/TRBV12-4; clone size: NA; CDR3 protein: CASSPYSGRAGNEQFF; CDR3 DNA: TGTGCCAGCAGTCCATATAGCGGGAGGGCCGGCAATGAGCAGTTCTTC
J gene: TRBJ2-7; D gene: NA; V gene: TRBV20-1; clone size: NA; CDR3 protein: CSALQTETYEQYF; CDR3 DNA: TGCAGTGCCCTCCAGACAGAAACCTACGAGCAGTACTTC
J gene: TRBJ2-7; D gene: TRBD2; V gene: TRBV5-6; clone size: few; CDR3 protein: CASSYIPGTTYEQYF; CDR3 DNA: TGTGCCAGCAGCTATATCCCCGGGACTACATACGAGCAGTACTTC
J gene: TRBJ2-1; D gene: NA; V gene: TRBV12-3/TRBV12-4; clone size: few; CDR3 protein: CASSLRGITYNEQFF; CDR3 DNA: TGTGCCAGCAGTTTAAGGGGAATTACCTACAATGAGCAGTTCTTC
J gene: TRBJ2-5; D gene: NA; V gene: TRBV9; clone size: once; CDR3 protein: CAALGTLQTQYF; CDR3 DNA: TGTGCCGCCCTGGGGACTCTACAGACCCAGTACTTC
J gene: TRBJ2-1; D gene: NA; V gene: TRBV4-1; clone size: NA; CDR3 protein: CASSQPGLAGADGEQFF; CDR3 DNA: TGCGCCAGCAGCCAACCAGGACTCGCGGGGGCGGATGGTGAGCAGTTCTTC
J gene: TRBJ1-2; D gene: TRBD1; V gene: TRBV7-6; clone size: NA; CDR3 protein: CASSLGTGALNYGYTF; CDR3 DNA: TGTGCCAGCAGCTTAGGGACAGGGGCTCTTAACTATGGCTACACCTTC
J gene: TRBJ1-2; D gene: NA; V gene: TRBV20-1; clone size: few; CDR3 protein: CSARVGAILGEDGYTF; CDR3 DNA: TGCAGTGCTAGAGTTGGGGCGATACTGGGTGAGGATGGCTACACCTTC
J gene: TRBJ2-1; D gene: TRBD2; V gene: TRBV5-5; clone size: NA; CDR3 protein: CASRVPGLAGGRQFF; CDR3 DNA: TGTGCCAGCAGGGTTCCTGGACTAGCGGGGGGGCGACAGTTCTTC
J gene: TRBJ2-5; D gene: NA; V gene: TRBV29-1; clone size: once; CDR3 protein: CSVEDYSPGETQYF; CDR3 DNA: TGCAGCGTTGAAGACTATTCCCCAGGGGAGACCCAGTACTTC
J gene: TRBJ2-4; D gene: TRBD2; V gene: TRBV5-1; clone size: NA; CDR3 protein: CASSFLTSGEGGIQYF; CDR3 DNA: TGCGCCAGCAGCTTCCTGACTAGCGGAGAGGGAGGGATTCAGTACTTC
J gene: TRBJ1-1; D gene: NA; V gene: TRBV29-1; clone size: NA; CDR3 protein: CSVVNRLMNTEAFF; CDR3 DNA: TGCAGCGTTGTCAACAGGTTAATGAACACTGAAGCTTTCTTT
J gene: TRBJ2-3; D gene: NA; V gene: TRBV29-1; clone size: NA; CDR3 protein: CSVGAPLTDTQYF; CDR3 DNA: TGCAGCGTTGGAGCCCCCCTTACAGATACGCAGTATTTT
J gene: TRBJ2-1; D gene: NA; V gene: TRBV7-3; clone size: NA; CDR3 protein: CASSSDSSSYNEQFF; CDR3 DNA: TGTGCCAGCAGCTCAGACAGCAGCTCCTACAATGAGCAGTTCTTC
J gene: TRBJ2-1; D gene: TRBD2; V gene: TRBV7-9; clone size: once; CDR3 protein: CASSLLWVPGGGDNEQFF; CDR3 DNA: TGTGCCAGCAGCTTACTTTGGGTCCCTGGCGGGGGAGACAATGAGCAGTTCTTC
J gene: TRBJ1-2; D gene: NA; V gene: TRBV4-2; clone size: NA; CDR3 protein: CASSQGEDGYTF; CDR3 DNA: TGTGCCAGCAGCCAGGGGGAGGATGGCTACACCTTC